This T cell receptor (beta chain) was obtained from a study of blood T cell repertoires in COVID-19. Across the study: The United States, Italy and Spain were the sources of the acute and convalescent COVID-19 samples. From T cells, B-cell-depleted T cells, or PBMCs came the material, which was cDNA or gDNA.

In the authors' workflow: Nucleated cell counts were estimated from reference gene primer amplification. Libraries were prepared by immunoSEQ multiplex PCR; TCRdb keeps only in-frame clonotypes and omits some of them. V, J and clone size reflect that table, while D and trimming were determined from the DNA. The sample includes just over 65,000 clones, around 92% of them seen just once. This CDR3 spans 12 amino acids. V dropped 6 bases and J dropped 0 bases, with 5 bases sitting between them. Germline CDR1 reads PRHDT; CDR2 reads FYEKMQ (reference sequence). The TCR sequence derives from a man aged 60 to 75 with acute or convalescent COVID-19. The genes are TRBV13 and TRBJ1-1; D is ambiguous. Sequenced material: peripheral blood. The CDR3 bases are TGTGCCAGCAGTCAAATGAACACTGAAGCTTTCTTT. Protein sequence: CASSQMNTEAFF.